Below are 22 T cell receptor beta chains sequenced from a single sample in a study of cytomegalovirus exposure and HLA in healthy donors. Method: immunoSEQ multiplex PCR; TCRdb's copy keeps in-frame clones and lacks some. Found here are approximately 150,000 clones, around 90% of them singletons; the top ten hold around 3.1%. The sample consisted of PBMCs. Receptors originate from a woman between 18 and 30 years old in good health and CMV-seropositive.

This sequence joins TRBV2 and TRBJ2-1; 11 bases align to TRBD1. J gave up 2 bases and V 4 bases, and 4 bases lay outside the gene matches. The CDR3 runs 16 residues. The germline V gene encodes CDR1 SNHLY and CDR2 FYNNEI. CDR3: CASSGGTGGAYNEQFF. DNA of the CDR3: TGTGCCAGCAGTGGCGGGACAGGGGGAGCCTACAATGAGCAGTTCTTC.

The chain has TRBV6-1 and TRBJ2-5; 7 bases map to TRBD2. V lost 1 base and J lost 7; bases outside the gene matches: 12. This CDR3 spans 16 amino acids. CDR1 is MNHNS and CDR2 is SASEGT in the germline V gene. CDR3 sequence reads: CASSEGGGSLEATQYF. The DNA for the CDR3 is TGTGCCAGCAGTGAAGGGGGGGGGAGTTTGGAAGCGACCCAGTACTTC.

This clone was detected a few times. The rearrangement uses TRBV6-1 and TRBJ1-3, with D unclear. The CDR3 runs 16 residues. Trimming pared 4 bases from V and 4 bases from J, leaving 17 bases between. The germline CDR1 and CDR2 sequences are MNHNS and SASEGT. CDR3 DNA sequence: TGTGCCAGCAGTGCTCTGGAACCCGGAGGGGGAAACACCATATATTTT. This codes for CASSALEPGGGNTIYF.

The CDR3 DNA is TGTGCCAGCAGTTACTCGGGACTAGCGGGAGCCAATGAGCAGTTCTTC. This codes for CASSYSGLAGANEQFF. The gene calls are TRBV6-5 and TRBJ2-1, with 14 bases identical to TRBD2. The V and J ends lost 0 bases and 6 bases, in that order; junction bases with no gene match: 1. The CDR3 totals 16 residues. Germline lookup yields CDR1 MNHEY and CDR2 SVGAGI.

The CDR3 region has the DNA TGTGCCAGCAGCCCTCGACAGTATTACGAGCAGTACTTC. Its translation is CASSPRQYYEQYF. This chain connects TRBV6-5 to TRBJ2-7; maybe TRBD1 (5 bases). Between the trimmed V and J ends, which lost 6 bases and 4 bases, there was a span of 13 bases. Germline V gene sequence: CDR1 MNHEY, CDR2 SVGAGI. The CDR3 spans 13 residues.

This clone is a singleton in its sample. The J gene is TRBJ1-3, the V gene TRBV4-1; D remains unclear. Trimming removed 4 bases at V and 3 bases at J, with 19 bases between. The germline CDR1 and CDR2 sequences are MGHRA and YSYEKL. The CDR3 runs 17 residues. CDR3 in amino acids: CASSRAGIVTRGNTIYF. The CDR3 DNA follows: TGCGCCAGCAGCCGGGCAGGTATTGTTACTCGTGGAAACACCATATATTTT.

This chain connects TRBV11-2 to TRBJ2-2; D might be TRBD2 (6 bases). This CDR3 has 16 residues. Germline CDR1 reads SGHAT; CDR2 reads FQNNGV. With 4 bases removed from V and 4 bases from J, the gap between germline ends came to 16 bases. CDR3 protein: CASSWRALVATGELFF. The CDR3 coding sequence is TGTGCCAGCAGCTGGAGGGCCCTAGTGGCCACCGGGGAGCTGTTTTTT.

The chain recombines TRBV18 with TRBJ2-5, with 11 bases lining up with TRBD2. Germline assignment: CDR1 KGHSH and CDR2 LQKENI. This CDR3 is built from 15 residues. The junction had 6 bases not matched to a gene; V was cut back by 2 bases and J by 7 bases. CDR3 nucleotides: TGTGCCAGCTCACCAGTAGCGGGAGGGCCAGGGACCCAGTACTTC. Its protein product is CASSPVAGGPGTQYF. Variable domain in full (rest from reference TRBV18 and TRBJ2-5): NAGVMQNPRHLVRRRGQEARLRCSPMKGHSHVYWYRQLPEEGLKFMVYLQKENIIDESGMPKERFSAEFPKEGPSILRIQQVVRGDSAAYFCASSPVAGGPGTQYFGPGTRLLVL.

Remarks on this clone: Other DNA variants within this sample encode the same CDR3. The rearrangement joins TRBV27 to TRBJ2-1, with D unclear. In germline, CDR1 is MNHEY, CDR2 SMNVEV (reference sequence). The V end lost 6 bases, the J end lost 0 bases, and 9 bases lay between the germline ends. There are 14 residues in the CDR3. CDR3 loop: CASSYSSSYNEQFF. The CDR3 DNA follows: TGTGCCAGCAGCTATTCTAGCTCCTACAATGAGCAGTTCTTC.

V gene TRBV5-1 combines with J gene TRBJ1-2; TRBD1 is a possible D gene (5 bases). The CDR3 runs 17 residues. V was clipped by 0 bases and J by 1 base, with 16 bases between them. The germline CDR1 and CDR2 sequences are SGHRS and YFSETQ. The CDR3 DNA follows: TGCGCCAGCAGCTTGGCGCAGGGTGGTTCCCTTAACTATGGCTACACCTTC. It specifies CASSLAQGGSLNYGYTF.

This rearrangement joins TRBV10-1 to TRBJ2-3; 9 positions match TRBD2. V lost 1 base to trimming and J lost 1 base; unmatched junction nucleotides: 3. The germline V gene has CDR1 WNHNN and CDR2 SYGVQD (reference sequence). This CDR3 contains 16 residues. The CDR3 nucleotides are TGCGCCAGCAGTGAGTTGGCTAGCGGGGGCACAGATACGCAGTATTTT. It codes for CASSELASGGTDTQYF.

This chain uses TRBV10-3 with TRBJ2-5; tentative D call: TRBD2 (7 bases). The V end was cut by 10 bases, the J end by 5 bases, with 17 bases between. The CDR3 sequence is 13 residues long. CDR1 and CDR2 from the germline V gene are ENHRY and SYGVKD. Here the CDR3 reads CATSRGAGETQYF. As DNA, the CDR3 is TGTGCCACAAGCCGGGGGGCTGGGGAGACCCAGTACTTC.

A few counts support this clone. This sequence joins TRBV6-5 and TRBJ2-7; D may be TRBD1 (6 bases). Deletions cut 8 bases from V and 2 bases from J, with 16 bases between. The CDR3 is made up of 14 amino acids. Germline V gene sequence: CDR1 MNHEY, CDR2 SVGAGI. CDR3 DNA sequence: TGTGCCAGCCGTACAGGGACGGGCGCCTACGAGCAGTACTTC. Amino acid sequence: CASRTGTGAYEQYF.

In its sample, this clone was seen once. The V call is TRBV30, the J call TRBJ1-2; TRBD1 is a possible D gene (5 bases). Trimming cost V 4 bases and J 2 bases, with 14 bases left between them. Germline lookup yields CDR1 GTSNPN and CDR2 SVGIG (reference sequence). The CDR3 runs 14 residues. CDR3 region: CAWTPQGLNYGYTF. CDR3 bases: TGTGCCTGGACCCCCCAGGGTCTCAACTATGGCTACACCTTC.

V is TRBV28 and J is TRBJ2-5; D is possibly TRBD2 (5 bases). Per germline, CDR1 MDHEN and CDR2 SYDVKM. CDR3 length: 13 amino acids. Trimming took off 4 bases at V and 1 base at J, with 7 bases between the two ends. CDR3 bases: TGTGCCAGCAGTTACGGGGTCCAAGAGACCCAGTACTTC. This translates into CASSYGVQETQYF.

This clone occurred a few times. This chain links TRBV5-6 with TRBJ2-1, with 9 bases that match TRBD2. The germline gives CDR1 SGHDT, CDR2 YYEEEE. CDR3 length: 15 residues. V lost 1 base and J lost 4; bases outside the gene matches: 3. The CDR3 DNA follows: TGTGCCAGCAGCTTGCGGAGCGGGGGGTACAATGAGCAGTTCTTC. This gives the protein CASSLRSGGYNEQFF.

This chain links TRBV5-6 with TRBJ1-2; D uncertain. The CDR3 is made up of 14 amino acids. Trimming cost V 3 bases and J 5 bases, with 14 bases left between them. From germline, CDR1 is SGHDT and CDR2 YYEEEE. The CDR3 nucleotides read TGTGCCAGCAGCTCCACCGGCGGAAAATATGGCTACACCTTC. As protein: CASSSTGGKYGYTF.

The chain uses TRBV7-8 and TRBJ2-7; TRBD1 matches at 8 bases. CDR1 is SGHVS, CDR2 FQNEAQ, per germline. The trim removed 7 bases at V and 6 bases at J, leaving 14 bases unmatched. This CDR3 has 15 amino acids. DNA for the CDR3: TGTGCCAGCACCACCGGCAACAGGGGGTTGGGCGAGCAGTACTTC. It yields the protein CASTTGNRGLGEQYF.

This sequence joins TRBV5-1 and TRBJ1-4; weak D call: TRBD1 (6 bases). Germline lookup yields CDR1 SGHRS and CDR2 YFSETQ. The V and J ends lost 4 bases and 7 bases respectively, with 23 bases between them. The CDR3 spans 17 residues. The CDR3 is CASSPRGDIFLGEKLFF. CDR3 in DNA: TGCGCCAGCAGCCCTAGAGGGGACATTTTCCTAGGTGAAAAACTGTTTTTT.

This clone was recorded once. J is TRBJ2-2 and V is TRBV9; 10 bases are a match to TRBD1. The CDR3 covers 16 residues. J was trimmed by 1 base and V by 2 bases; bases with no gene match: 2. Per the germline V gene, CDR1 is SGDLS and CDR2 is YYNGEE. CDR3 in DNA: TGTGCCAGCAGCGTCCGGACAGGGGGGAACACCGGGGAGCTGTTTTTT. Protein sequence: CASSVRTGGNTGELFF. The variable domain in full, with the rest retrieved from reference TRBV9 and TRBJ2-2, is DSGVTQTPKHLITATGQRVTLRCSPRSGDLSVYWYQQSLDQGLQFLIQYYNGEERAKGNILERFSAQQFPDLHSELNLSSLELGDSALYFCASSVRTGGNTGELFFGEGSRLTVL.

The V gene is TRBV28, the J gene TRBJ2-5, with 7 bases aligning to TRBD2. The length of the CDR3 is 14 residues. Germline V gives CDR1 MDHEN, CDR2 SYDVKM. With V trimmed by 3 bases and J by 3 bases, 4 bases remained unmatched. CDR3 sequence (DNA): TGTGCCAGCAGTTTCTTCCTAGCGGAAGAGACCCAGTACTTC. Amino acid sequence: CASSFFLAEETQYF.

The chain carries TRBV5-4 and TRBJ2-7; D unresolved. The CDR3 is 11 residues long. Looked up from germline, CDR1 is SGHNT and CDR2 is YYREEE (reference sequence). V lost 0 bases, J lost 6 bases, and 4 bases lay in between. CDR3 in amino acids: CASSLASEQYF. The CDR3 region has the DNA TGTGCCAGCAGCTTGGCCAGCGAGCAGTACTTC.